This T cell receptor (beta chain) is from a study of T-cell reconstitution after alpha-beta-depleted transplantation in children. Study-level findings and limits: T-cell counts and diversity at one year post-transplant came mainly from newly produced T cells.

During its preparation, the TCRbeta library received unique molecular identifiers. Via MiXCR, TCRdb re-called the PCR reads, giving one row per CDR3 protein. The sample lists about 580,000 distinct CDR3 sequences, 23% occurring once. This clonotype has ten or more counts. What it binds is unknown. The CDR3 length is 13 residues. The V segment lost 3 bases and the J segment 8 bases; nucleotides outside the gene matches: 3. The rearrangement links TRBV12-3 or TRBV12-4 to TRBJ1-1, with TRBD1 matching 10 bases. The material sequenced was PBMCs, mostly from graft donor cells, taken 360 days after TCRalphabeta/CD19-depleted stem cell transplant. This TCR came from a boy in the first two years of life who had a stem cell transplant for acute myeloid leukemia, so the T cells may come from the graft donor. The CDR3 DNA reads TGTGCCAGCAGTTTTTTGGGACAGGGGGAAGCTTTCTTT. This sequence encodes CASSFLGQGEAFF.